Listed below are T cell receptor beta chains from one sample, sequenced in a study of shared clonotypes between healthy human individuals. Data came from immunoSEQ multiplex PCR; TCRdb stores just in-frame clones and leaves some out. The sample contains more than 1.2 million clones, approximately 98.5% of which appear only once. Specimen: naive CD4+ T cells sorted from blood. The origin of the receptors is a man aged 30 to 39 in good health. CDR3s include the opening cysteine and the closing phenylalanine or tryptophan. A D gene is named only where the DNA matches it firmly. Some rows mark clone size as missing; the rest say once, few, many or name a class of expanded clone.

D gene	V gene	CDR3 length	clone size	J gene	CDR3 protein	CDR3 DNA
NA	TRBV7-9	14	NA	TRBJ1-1	CASSLEGIHTEAFF	TGTGCCAGCAGCTTAGAGGGGATCCACACTGAAGCTTTCTTT
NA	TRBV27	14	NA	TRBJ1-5	CASSLIGVGQPQHF	TGTGCCAGCAGTTTAATAGGGGTCGGGCAGCCCCAGCATTTT
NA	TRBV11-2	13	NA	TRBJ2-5	CASSFSSLETQYF	TGTGCCAGCAGCTTTAGTAGTCTGGAGACCCAGTACTTC
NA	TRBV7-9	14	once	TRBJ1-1	CASSARAGSQSAFF	TGTGCCAGCAGCGCACGGGCAGGGAGTCAATCGGCTTTCTTT
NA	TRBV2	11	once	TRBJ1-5	CASSAAVEMRF	TGTGCCAGCAGTGCGGCAGTAGAAATGCGTTTT
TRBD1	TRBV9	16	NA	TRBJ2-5	CASSAAGTGVGETQYF	TGTGCCAGCAGCGCCGCCGGGACAGGGGTTGGAGAGACCCAGTACTTC
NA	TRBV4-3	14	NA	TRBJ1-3	CASSQVGEKLTIYF	TGCGCCAGCAGCCAAGTCGGTGAGAAGTTGACCATATATTTT
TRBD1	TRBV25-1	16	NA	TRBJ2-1	CASSGTPGQGNDEQFF	TGTGCCAGCAGTGGGACACCGGGACAGGGTAATGATGAGCAGTTCTTC
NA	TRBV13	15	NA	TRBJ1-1	CASSRRTVANTEAFF	TGTGCCAGCAGCAGAAGGACGGTGGCGAACACTGAAGCTTTCTTT
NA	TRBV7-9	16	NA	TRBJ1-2	CASSSIRHLANYGYTF	TGTGCCAGCAGCTCAATCCGACACCTAGCTAACTATGGCTACACCTTC
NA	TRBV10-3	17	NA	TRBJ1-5	CAISEGSGLGSNQPQHF	TGTGCCATCAGTGAGGGATCAGGGCTTGGGTCCAATCAGCCCCAGCATTTT
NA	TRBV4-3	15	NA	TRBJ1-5	CASSQEGLSNQPQHF	TGCGCCAGCAGCCAAGAGGGACTTAGCAATCAGCCCCAGCATTTT
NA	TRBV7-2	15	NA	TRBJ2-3	CASSPYGTSTDTQYF	TGTGCCAGCAGCCCATACGGGACTAGCACAGATACGCAGTATTTT
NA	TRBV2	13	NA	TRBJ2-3	CASSPKGTDTQYF	TGTGCCAGCAGCCCCAAAGGGACAGATACGCAGTATTTT
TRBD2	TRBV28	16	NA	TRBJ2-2	CASSLTSGGNTGELFF	TGTGCCAGCAGTTTGACTAGCGGGGGGAACACCGGGGAGCTGTTTTTT
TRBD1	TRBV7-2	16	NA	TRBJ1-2	CASSRDRGFRNYGYTF	TGTGCCAGCAGCCGGGACAGGGGGTTTCGGAACTATGGCTACACCTTC
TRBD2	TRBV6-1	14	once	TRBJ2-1	CASSELGGSGEQFF	TGTGCCAGCAGTGAATTAGGCGGGAGTGGGGAGCAGTTCTTC
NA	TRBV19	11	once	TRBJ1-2	CASMGFYGYTF	TGTGCCAGTATGGGTTTCTATGGCTACACCTTC
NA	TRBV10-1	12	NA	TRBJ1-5	CASSETYQPQHF	TGCGCCAGCAGTGAGACTTATCAGCCCCAGCATTTT
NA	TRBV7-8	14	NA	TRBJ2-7	CASSLARRDYEQYF	TGTGCCAGCAGCTTAGCGCGGCGGGACTACGAGCAGTACTTC
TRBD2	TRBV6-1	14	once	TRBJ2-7	CASSTAGGPFEQYF	TGTGCCAGCAGTACAGCGGGAGGCCCCTTTGAGCAGTACTTC
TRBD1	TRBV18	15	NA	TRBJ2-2	CASSPSTGGTGELFF	TGTGCCAGCTCACCGTCGACAGGGGGTACCGGGGAGCTGTTTTTT
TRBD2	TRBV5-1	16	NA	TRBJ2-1	CASSRTGTRASNEQFF	TGCGCCAGCAGCAGGACCGGGACTAGGGCATCCAATGAGCAGTTCTTC
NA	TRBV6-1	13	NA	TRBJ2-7	CASARGGSFEQYF	TGTGCCAGCGCGCGTGGTGGGTCGTTCGAGCAGTACTTC
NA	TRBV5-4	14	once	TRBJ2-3	CASSLEGSTDTQYF	TGTGCCAGCAGCTTAGAGGGATCCACAGATACGCAGTATTTT
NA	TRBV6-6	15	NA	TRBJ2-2	CASSQGTTNTGELFF	TGTGCCAGCAGTCAGGGGACTACGAACACCGGGGAGCTGTTTTTT
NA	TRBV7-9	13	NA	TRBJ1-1	CASSLGGGTEAFF	TGTGCCAGCAGCTTAGGGGGTGGGACTGAAGCTTTCTTT
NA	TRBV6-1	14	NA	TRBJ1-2	CASSEAGTSNGYTF	TGTGCCAGCAGTGAAGCCGGGACGTCAAATGGCTACACCTTC
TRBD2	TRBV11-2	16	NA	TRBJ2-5	CASSAGLREGQETQYF	TGTGCCAGCAGCGCCGGGCTGCGGGAGGGCCAAGAGACCCAGTACTTC
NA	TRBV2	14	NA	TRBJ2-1	CASSELANYNEQFF	TGTGCCAGCAGTGAGCTGGCTAACTACAATGAGCAGTTCTTC
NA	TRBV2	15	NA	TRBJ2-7	CASSVFISGGHEQYF	TGTGCCAGCAGTGTCTTCATCAGTGGGGGCCACGAGCAGTACTTC
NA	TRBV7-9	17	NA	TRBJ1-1	CASSLAQRRLMNTEAFF	TGTGCCAGCAGCTTAGCGCAGCGCAGACTCATGAACACTGAAGCTTTCTTT
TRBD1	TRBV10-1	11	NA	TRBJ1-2	CASGRGRGGAF	TGCGCCAGCGGTAGGGGCAGGGGGGGAGCCTTC
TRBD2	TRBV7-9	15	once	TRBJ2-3	CASSRTSGSTDTQYF	TGTGCCAGCAGCCGGACTAGCGGGAGCACAGATACGCAGTATTTT
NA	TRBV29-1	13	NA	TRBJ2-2	CSVAGLLTGELFF	TGCAGCGTTGCAGGCCTGCTCACCGGGGAGCTGTTTTTT
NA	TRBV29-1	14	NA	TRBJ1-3	CSVGDGGSGNTIYF	TGCAGCGTTGGTGACGGCGGCTCTGGAAACACCATATATTTT
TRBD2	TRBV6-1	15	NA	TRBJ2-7	CASNPLAGVVYEQYF	TGTGCCAGCAATCCATTAGCGGGAGTGGTCTACGAGCAGTACTTC
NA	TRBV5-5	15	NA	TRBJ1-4	CASSLAGTDYEKLFF	TGTGCCAGCAGCTTGGCGGGGACGGATTATGAAAAACTGTTTTTT
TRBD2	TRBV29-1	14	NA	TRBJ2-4	CSVVIAGTKNIQYF	TGCAGCGTTGTTATAGCGGGAACCAAAAACATTCAGTACTTC
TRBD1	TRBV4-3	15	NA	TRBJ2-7	CASSQETGGLDEQYF	TGCGCCAGCAGCCAAGAAACAGGGGGCCTGGACGAGCAGTACTTC
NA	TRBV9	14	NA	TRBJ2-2	CASSVVPVTGELFF	TGTGCCAGCAGCGTAGTTCCGGTAACCGGGGAGCTGTTTTTT
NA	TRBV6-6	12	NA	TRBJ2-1	CASSQQRNEQFF	TGTGCCAGCAGCCAACAGCGAAATGAGCAGTTCTTC
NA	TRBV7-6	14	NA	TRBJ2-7	CASSLGQGYNEQYF	TGTGCCAGCAGCCTGGGGCAGGGGTACAACGAGCAGTACTTC
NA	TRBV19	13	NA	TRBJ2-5	CASSIERRKTQYF	TGTGCCAGTAGTATAGAGAGGAGAAAGACCCAGTACTTC
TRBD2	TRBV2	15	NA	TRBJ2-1	CASSTIAGGYNEQFF	TGTGCCAGCAGTACAATAGCGGGGGGGTACAATGAGCAGTTCTTC
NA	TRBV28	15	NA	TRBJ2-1	CASSPDARSYNEQFF	TGTGCCAGCAGCCCTGATGCCCGATCCTACAATGAGCAGTTCTTC
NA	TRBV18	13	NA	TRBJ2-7	CASSRTNSYEQYF	TGTGCCAGCTCACGGACTAACTCCTACGAGCAGTACTTC
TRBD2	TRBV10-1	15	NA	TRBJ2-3	CASSESGGRADTQYF	TGCGCCAGCAGTGAGTCTGGCGGGAGGGCCGATACGCAGTATTTT
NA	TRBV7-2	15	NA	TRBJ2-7	CASSSPVASVYEQYF	TGTGCCAGCAGCTCCCCTGTGGCTAGCGTATACGAGCAGTACTTC
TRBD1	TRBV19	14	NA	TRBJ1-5	CASSPTGSAQPQHF	TGTGCCAGTAGCCCGACAGGGAGTGCCCAGCCCCAGCATTTT
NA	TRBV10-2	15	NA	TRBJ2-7	CASSVRTERLYEQYF	TGCGCCAGCAGCGTTCGGACAGAGAGGCTATACGAGCAGTACTTC
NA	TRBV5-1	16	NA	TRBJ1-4	CASSAPTVATNEKLFF	TGCGCCAGCAGCGCACCTACAGTTGCAACTAATGAAAAACTGTTTTTT
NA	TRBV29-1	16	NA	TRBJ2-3	CSVASTAVEYTDTQYF	TGCAGCGTTGCGAGTACGGCAGTTGAATACACAGATACGCAGTATTTT
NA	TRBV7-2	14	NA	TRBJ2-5	CASSLGSGRETQYF	TGTGCCAGCAGCTTAGGATCAGGGAGGGAGACCCAGTACTTC